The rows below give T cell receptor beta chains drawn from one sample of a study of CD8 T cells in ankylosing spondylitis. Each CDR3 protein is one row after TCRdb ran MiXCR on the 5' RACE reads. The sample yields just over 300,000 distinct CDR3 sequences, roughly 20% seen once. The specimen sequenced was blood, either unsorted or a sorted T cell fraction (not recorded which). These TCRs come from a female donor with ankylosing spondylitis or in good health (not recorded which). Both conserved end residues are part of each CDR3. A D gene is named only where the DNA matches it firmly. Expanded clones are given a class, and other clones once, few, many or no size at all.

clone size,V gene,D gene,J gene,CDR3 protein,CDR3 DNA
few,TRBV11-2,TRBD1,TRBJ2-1,CASRTKPSVRGLVDEQFF,TGTGCCAGCAGAACTAAACCCTCCGTGAGGGGGCTAGTAGATGAGCAGTTCTTC
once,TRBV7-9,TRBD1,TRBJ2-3,CASSASLSGGADTQYF,TGTGCCAGCAGCGCATCGCTATCAGGGGGCGCAGATACGCAGTATTTT
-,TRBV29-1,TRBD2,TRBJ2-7,CSVSPTGTTYEQYF,TGCAGCGTTTCCCCCACCGGGACTACCTACGAGCAGTACTTC
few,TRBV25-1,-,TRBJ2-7,CASSFRTAEQYF,TGTGCCAGCAGCTTCCGGACGGCCGAGCAGTACTTC
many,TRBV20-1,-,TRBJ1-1,CSAGQTNTEAFF,TGCAGTGCTGGACAGACGAACACTGAAGCTTTCTTT
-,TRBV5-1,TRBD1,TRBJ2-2,CASSPRTGSGELFF,TGCGCCAGCAGCCCTCGGACAGGGTCCGGGGAGCTGTTTTTT
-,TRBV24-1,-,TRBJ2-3,CATSDSTTASTDTQYF,TGTGCCACCAGTGATTCTACGACAGCTAGCACAGATACGCAGTATTTT
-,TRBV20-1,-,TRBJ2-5,CSAHPEVVETQYF,TGCAGTGCTCACCCAGAGGTAGTGGAGACCCAGTACTTC
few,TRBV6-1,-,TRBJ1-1,CASSRRVGGTEAFF,TGTGCCAGCAGCCGGAGGGTCGGAGGGACTGAAGCTTTCTTT
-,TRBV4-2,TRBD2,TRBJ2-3,CASSQDPLAEQGNTQYF,TGTGCCAGCAGCCAAGACCCCCTAGCGGAGCAAGGGAATACGCAGTATTTT
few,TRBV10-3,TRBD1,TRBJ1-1,CAIRPGQGGTEAFF,TGTGCCATCAGGCCTGGACAGGGAGGCACTGAAGCTTTCTTT
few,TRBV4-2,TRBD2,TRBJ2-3,CASSQDNLAGGFTDTQYF,TGTGCCAGCAGCCAAGATAATCTAGCGGGAGGGTTCACAGATACGCAGTATTTT
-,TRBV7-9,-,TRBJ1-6,CASSLPRSPLHF,TGTGCCAGCAGCTTACCCCGGTCACCCCTCCACTTT
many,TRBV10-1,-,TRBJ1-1,CASSESGRTEAFF,TGCGCCAGCAGTGAGTCCGGCCGAACTGAAGCTTTCTTT
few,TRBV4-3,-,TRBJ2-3,CASSPDLRDTQYF,TGCGCCAGCAGTCCGGACCTCAGGGATACGCAGTATTTT